What follows are 4 T cell receptor beta chains derived from one specimen sequenced in a study of T cell clusters in autoimmune cytopenias. Multiplex touch-down PCR amplified TRB using TRB-A and TRB-B pools in one tube. TCRdb reprocessed the multiplex PCR reads and keeps a single row for each CDR3 protein, giving no DNA. The sample table includes some 3,500 distinct CDR3 sequences. TRB was amplified from around 250 ng of peripheral blood genomic DNA per sample. The sequencing input was peripheral blood. These receptors were taken from a human donor with an autoimmune cytopenia or autoimmune hepatitis (not recorded which).

This clonotype shows up as medium-sized by frequency. The chain recombines TRBV20-1 with TRBJ2-7. This CDR3 contains 15 residues. The germline V gene encodes CDR1 DFQATT and CDR2 SNEGSKA (reference sequence). The CDR3 region is CSAREWTRIAYEQYF.

This clonotype is classed as medium-sized (0.01 to 0.1%) by frequency. The chain carries TRBV7-3 and TRBJ2-3; TCRdb calls TRBD1, which cannot be checked without DNA. CDR3 length: 15 amino acids. Germline loops: CDR1 SGHTA, CDR2 FQGTGA. This CDR3 reads CASSAQQGRSDTQYF. The full variable domain, in which reference TRBV7-3 and TRBJ2-3 provide the parts outside the CDR3, is GAGVSQTPSNKVTEKGKYVELRCDPISGHTALYWYRQSLGQGPEFLIYFQGTGAADDSGLPNDRFFAVRPEGSVSTLKIQRTERGDSAVYLCASSAQQGRSDTQYFGPGTRLTVL.

Frequency places this clonotype as medium-sized. This sequence joins TRBV11-2 and TRBJ2-3. Per germline, CDR1 SGHAT and CDR2 FQNNGV. The length of the CDR3 is 14 residues. The CDR3 loop reads CASSLEAITDTQYF.

This clonotype is classed as medium-sized by frequency. The chain links TRBV7-2 to TRBJ2-5; TCRdb designates TRBD2, a call that cannot be tested without DNA. Germline-derived CDR1 and CDR2 are SGHTA and FQGNSA. There are 16 residues in the CDR3. This chain's CDR3 is CASSLERGGPWETQYF.